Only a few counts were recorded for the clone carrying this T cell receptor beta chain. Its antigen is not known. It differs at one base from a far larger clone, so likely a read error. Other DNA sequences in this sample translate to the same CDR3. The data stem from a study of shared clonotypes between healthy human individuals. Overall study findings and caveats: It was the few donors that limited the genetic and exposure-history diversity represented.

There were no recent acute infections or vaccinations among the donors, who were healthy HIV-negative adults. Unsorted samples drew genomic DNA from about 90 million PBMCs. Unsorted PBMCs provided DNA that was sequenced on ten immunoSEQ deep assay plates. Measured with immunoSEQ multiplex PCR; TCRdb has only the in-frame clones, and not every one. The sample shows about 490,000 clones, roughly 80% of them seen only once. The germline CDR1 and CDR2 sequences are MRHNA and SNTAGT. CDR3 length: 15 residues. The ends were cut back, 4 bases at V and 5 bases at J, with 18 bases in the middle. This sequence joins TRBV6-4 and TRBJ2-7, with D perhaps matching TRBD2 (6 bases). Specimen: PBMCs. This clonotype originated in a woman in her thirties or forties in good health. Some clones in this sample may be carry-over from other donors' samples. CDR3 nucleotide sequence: TGTGCCAGCAGTGCGGTATTAGCGGTAGTTGACGAGCAGTACTTC. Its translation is CASSAVLAVVDEQYF.